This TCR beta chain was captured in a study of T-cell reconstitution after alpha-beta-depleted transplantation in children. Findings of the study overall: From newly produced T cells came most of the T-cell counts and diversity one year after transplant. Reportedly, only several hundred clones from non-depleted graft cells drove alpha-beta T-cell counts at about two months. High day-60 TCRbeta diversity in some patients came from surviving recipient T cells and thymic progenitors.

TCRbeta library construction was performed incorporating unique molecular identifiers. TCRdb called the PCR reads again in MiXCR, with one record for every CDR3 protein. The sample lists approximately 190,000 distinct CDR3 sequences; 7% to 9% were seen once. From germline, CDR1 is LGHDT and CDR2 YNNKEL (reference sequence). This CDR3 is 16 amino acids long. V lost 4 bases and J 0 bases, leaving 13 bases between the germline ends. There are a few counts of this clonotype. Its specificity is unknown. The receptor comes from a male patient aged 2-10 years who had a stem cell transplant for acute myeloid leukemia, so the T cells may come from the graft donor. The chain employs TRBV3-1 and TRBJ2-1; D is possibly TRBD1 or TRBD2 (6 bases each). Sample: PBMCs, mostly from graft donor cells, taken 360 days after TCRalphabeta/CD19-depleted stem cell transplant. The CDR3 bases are TGTGCCAGCAGCCTCCCGGGGGCACCCTCCTACAATGAGCAGTTCTTC. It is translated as CASSLPGAPSYNEQFF.